This T cell receptor (beta chain) was profiled in a study of blood T cell repertoires in COVID-19. In the original analysis: Quantification of nucleated cells was approximated via reference gene primer amplification. This table comes from immunoSEQ multiplex PCR, and its TCRdb copy is limited to in-frame clones, with some not included. V, J and clone size are taken as reported in that table, and D and trimming were inferred from the DNA itself. The data contain roughly 80,000 clones, about 85% of them singletons. The CDR3 sequence is 16 residues long. Germline V gene data show CDR1 as SGHTA and CDR2 as FQGTGA. The J segment lost 6 bases and the V segment lost 2 bases, leaving 6 bases of the junction unmatched.

The sample comprised peripheral blood. This sequence joins TRBV7-3 and TRBJ2-1, with 11 bases that match TRBD2. The receptor was derived from a human donor in a cohort sampled during active COVID-19. In nucleotides, the CDR3 is TGTGCCAGCAGCTTAGACGGGACTAGCGGCCCCAATGAGCAGTTCTTC. This translates into CASSLDGTSGPNEQFF.